Reported below is one T cell receptor beta chain. Measured with immunoSEQ multiplex PCR; TCRdb has only the in-frame clones, and not every one. Of some 200,000 clones listed, more than 80% were seen once; the top ten hold less than 4.5%. The sample comes from a study of blood T cell repertoires in COVID-19. Study information: There were acute and convalescent COVID-19 samples, and they came from the United States, Italy and Spain.

Those who participated ranged in age from roughly 18 to 89 years and resided in 20 to 30 US areas. The length of the CDR3 is 15 residues. Trimming removed 2 bases from V and 2 bases from J, with 13 bases in between. CDR1 and CDR2 (germline): KGHSH, LQKENI. Material: PBMCs or T cells enriched from blood (not recorded which). This sequence joins TRBV18 and TRBJ2-7; maybe TRBD2 (6 bases). The source is a woman in her forties with acute COVID-19. The CDR3 loop is CASSPIDGGTYEQYF. DNA for the CDR3: TGTGCCAGCTCACCAATAGATGGGGGGACCTACGAGCAGTACTTC.